The 28 T cell receptor beta chains in this list originate from one sample, sequenced in a study of T cells in women clearing cervical HPV infection. Data came from immunoSEQ multiplex PCR; TCRdb stores just in-frame clones and leaves some out. Listed are over 10,000 clones; approximately 24% falls within the top ten. The sequencing input was blood buffy coat. The receptors come from a woman aged 18 to 75 with a cervical HPV16 infection that either progressed to CIN3+ or cleared (not recorded which).

In regard to this clone: The CDR3 end lies 3 residues beyond the end of the read and is filled in from the germline J gene. The V gene is TRBV2, the J gene TRBJ1-2; the D is unclear. The CDR3 spans 12 residues. CDR1 and CDR2 from the germline V gene are SNHLY and FYNNEI. The CDR3 is CASTGYYNDYTF. CDR3 DNA (partial): TGTGCCAGCACTGGGTACTACAATGAC.

Incomplete CDR3 DNA: TGTGCCAGCAGCCAAGGGTCCCCAGGCACTGAA. Protein sequence: CASSQGSPGTE. The whole CDR3 reads CASSQGSPGTEAFF. This rearrangement joins TRBV11-2 to TRBJ1-1; D is undetermined. With the read ending 3 residues before the CDR3 end, the germline J gene is used to fill in that end. Germline values: CDR1 SGHAT, CDR2 FQNNGV. The CDR3 runs to 14 residues. V dropped 5 bases and J dropped 4 bases, with 14 bases sitting between them.

Comments on this clone: Read data end 3 residues before the CDR3 end; the end is taken from the germline J gene. The chain recombines TRBV20-1 with TRBJ1-1; a weak D match, TRBD1 (5 bases). Germline CDR1 DFQATT, CDR2 SNEGSKA (reference sequence). Trimming removed 6 bases at V and 2 bases at J, with 10 bases between. The CDR3 sequence is 12 residues long. The CDR3 is CSAPDSNTEAFF. The CDR3 DNA, read in part, is TGCAGTGCCCCAGACAGTAACACTGAA.

In regard to this clone: The read halts 3 residues ahead of the CDR3 end, with the missing end drawn from the germline J gene. The chain employs TRBV7-3 and TRBJ2-5; 8 bases are shared with TRBD1. The V gene end was trimmed by 2 bases and the J gene end by 4 bases; junction bases not matched to a gene: 9. The CDR3 loop spans 16 amino acids. Germline V gene lookup returns CDR1 SGHTA and CDR2 FQGTGA. The CDR3 reads CASSLGAGGSGETQYF. The DNA read from the CDR3 is TGTGCCAGCAGCTTAGGGGCAGGGGGCTCGGGAGAGACC.

Comment on this clone: The read terminates 3 residues ahead of where the CDR3 ends, so the germline J gene completes it. This sequence joins TRBV30 and TRBJ2-1, with TRBD2 matching over 7 bases. The V and J ends lost 1 base and 4 bases, in that order; junction bases with no gene match: 4. Per germline, CDR1 GTSNPN and CDR2 SVGIG (reference sequence). This CDR3 spans 14 amino acids. The sequenced CDR3 bases are TGTGCCTGGAGTGGACGGCGGGGGTACAATGAG. Translation gives CAWSGRRGYNE. The CDR3 reads in full as CAWSGRRGYNEQFF.

About this clone itself: The read terminates 3 residues ahead of where the CDR3 ends, so the germline J gene completes it. This chain links TRBV5-1 with TRBJ1-6, with D tentatively TRBD1 (5 bases). The CDR3 totals 17 residues. From germline, CDR1 is SGHRS and CDR2 YFSETQ. V was cut by 3 bases and J by 8 bases, with 21 bases left in between. The CDR3 sequence is CASSSREGQGRYSPLHF. CDR3 bases read: TGCGCCAGCAGCTCAAGAGAGGGGCAGGGCAGATATTCACCC.

About this clone: The read ends 3 residues before the CDR3 terminus; that terminus is restored from the germline J gene. J is TRBJ1-1 and V is TRBV12-3 or TRBV12-4; TRBD1 matches at 9 bases. There are 12 residues in the CDR3. The sequenced part of the CDR3 DNA is TGTGCCAGCAGTTTTAACAGGGGGCGA. Its protein product is CASSFNRGR. Given in full, the CDR3 is CASSFNRGRAFF.

Points on this clone: The read stops 3 residues short of the end of the CDR3; the missing end is completed from the germline J gene. The chain recombines TRBV20-1 with TRBJ2-2; TRBD1 is a possible D gene (6 bases). This CDR3 spans 14 amino acids. Per the germline V gene, CDR1 is DFQATT and CDR2 is SNEGSKA (reference sequence). V lost 1 base to trimming and J lost 1 base, with 7 bases between them. CDR3 residues: CSARGQVNTGELFF. Partial CDR3 DNA: TGCAGTGCTAGAGGACAGGTGAACACCGGGGAG.

As to this clone: Coverage ceases 3 residues before the CDR3 finishes, and the germline J gene fills in the end. The chain is built from TRBV20-1 and TRBJ2-7, with TRBD1 matching 11 bases. This CDR3 region has 14 residues. J was trimmed by 2 bases and V by 6 bases; bases with no gene match: 6. Germline V lookup: CDR1 DFQATT, CDR2 SNEGSKA (reference sequence). CDR3 protein: CSATPGQGAYEQYF. Partial CDR3 DNA: TGCAGTGCGACGCCGGGACAGGGGGCCTACGAG.

About this clone: Sequencing ends 3 residues short of the CDR3 end; the germline J gene provides the rest. The rearrangement joins TRBV10-1 to TRBJ2-1, with 7 bases lining up with TRBD2. Germline CDR1 is WNHNN and CDR2 is SYGVQD (reference sequence). This CDR3 comprises 14 residues. With V trimmed by 4 bases and J by 6 bases, 6 bases remained unmatched. CDR3 bases read: TGCGCCAGCAGTGTTGCGGGGGTGCCCAATGAG. This codes for CASSVAGVPNE. The full CDR3 is CASSVAGVPNEQFF.

Details on this clone: The read falls 3 residues short of the CDR3 end, and the missing part is taken from the germline J gene. This rearrangement joins TRBV18 to TRBJ1-2; D gene ambiguous. Germline V gene lookup returns CDR1 KGHSH and CDR2 LQKENI. The CDR3 extends over 9 amino acids. CDR3 sequence: CARVYDYTF. CDR3 bases read: TGTGCCAGGGTCTACGAC.

The CDR3 bases that were read are TGTGCCATCAGTGAGATTAAGACGGCGGGGGGCGACGAG. It encodes CAISEIKTAGGDE. The CDR3 in full is CAISEIKTAGGDEQYF. V gene TRBV10-3 combines with J gene TRBJ2-7, with 8 positions matching TRBD2. The read ends 3 residues early relative to the CDR3; the germline J gene fills the gap. CDR1 is ENHRY and CDR2 is SYGVKD in the germline V gene. The V gene end was trimmed by 2 bases and the J gene end by 5 bases; junction bases not matched to a gene: 11. This CDR3 spans 16 amino acids.

A remark on this clone: The read terminates 3 residues before the CDR3 end, so the remaining end is supplied by the germline J gene. The V gene is TRBV4-1, the J gene TRBJ1-1, with D unclear. CDR1 is MGHRA and CDR2 is YSYEKL in the germline V gene. The V gene lost 4 bases and the J gene lost 1 base, with 7 bases spanning the gap. CDR3 size: 13 residues. CDR3 DNA (partial): TGCGCCAGCAGCCGTAGAAAGAACACTGAA. This translates into CASSRRKNTE. The entire CDR3 is CASSRRKNTEAFF.

In regard to this clone: The read stops 3 residues short of the end of the CDR3; the missing end is completed from the germline J gene. J is TRBJ2-3 and V is TRBV7-7, with D uncertain. CDR1 and CDR2 from the germline V gene are SSHAT and FNYEAQ (reference sequence). CDR3 length equals 12 residues. The CDR3 DNA, read in part, is TGTGCCAGCAGAGACCCTAGTGGCACG. Protein sequence: CASRDPSGT. The complete CDR3 reads CASRDPSGTQYF.

This chain's CDR3 is CASSFSPPPGLSTYEQYF. The CDR3 DNA, read in part, is TGTGCCAGCAGCTTCAGCCCCCCCCCGGGACTTTCAACCTACGAG. V gene TRBV7-3 combines with J gene TRBJ2-7, with D perhaps TRBD2 (6 bases). The CDR3 extends 3 residues past the end of the read, so its final part is completed from the germline J gene. The length of the CDR3 is 18 residues. In germline, CDR1 is SGHTA, CDR2 FQGTGA. The V gene lost 3 bases and the J gene lost 2 bases, with 23 bases spanning the gap.

As concerns this clone: The CDR3 goes on 3 residues after the read ends, and that part is filled in from the germline J gene. The chain combines TRBV5-4 with TRBJ2-5; a possible D gene is TRBD2 (5 bases). The CDR3 is made up of 14 amino acids. The V and J ends lost 1 base and 2 bases respectively, with 9 bases between them. Germline assignment: CDR1 SGHNT and CDR2 YYREEE (reference sequence). CDR3 sequence reads: CASSLMDLQETQYF. The DNA read from the CDR3 is TGTGCCAGCAGCTTGATGGACTTACAAGAGACC. The entire variable domain, with the rest obtained from reference TRBV5-4 and TRBJ2-5, is as follows: ETGVTQSPTHLIKTRGQQVTLRCSSQSGHNTVSWYQQALGQGPQFIFQYYREEENGRGNFPPRFSGLQFPNYSSELNVNALELDDSALYLCASSLMDLQETQYFGPGTRLLVL.

Incomplete CDR3 DNA: TGTGCCAGCTCGTCCTCAGGGGCTGGGGCCAACGTC. Protein product: CASSSSGAGANV. The CDR3, in full, reads CASSSSGAGANVLTF. The V and J genes are TRBV18 and TRBJ2-6, with a weak D call TRBD1 (6 bases). The read finishes 3 residues shy of the CDR3 end, and the germline J gene is used to complete it. The germline gives CDR1 KGHSH, CDR2 LQKENI. The CDR3 is 15 residues long. The ends were cut back, 6 bases at V and 2 bases at J, with 11 bases in the middle.

With respect to this clone: The sequence runs out 3 residues before the end of the CDR3; the remainder is reconstructed from the germline J gene. The chain couples TRBV5-1 to TRBJ2-1; 10 bases agree with TRBD2. V trimming: 1 base; J trimming: 3 bases; junction bases outside the gene matches: 1. The germline V gene encodes CDR1 SGHRS and CDR2 YFSETQ. CDR3 size: 15 residues. The CDR3 is CASSLSGGDYNEQFF. The covered CDR3 bases are TGCGCCAGCAGCTTGAGCGGGGGGGACTACAATGAG. The full variable domain, completed using reference TRBV5-1 and TRBJ2-1, is KAGVTQTPRYLIKTRGQQVTLSCSPISGHRSVSWYQQTPGQGLQFLFEYFSETQRNKGNFPGRFSGRQFSNSRSEMNVSTLELGDSALYLCASSLSGGDYNEQFFGPGTRLTVL.

This clone is medium-sized by frequency. The CDR3 goes on 3 residues after the read ends, and that part is filled in from the germline J gene. The rearrangement uses TRBV19 and TRBJ2-5, with 8 nucleotides matching TRBD2. Trimming removed 5 bases from V and 3 bases from J; junction bases left unmatched: 11. The CDR3 contains 16 residues. Per the germline V gene, CDR1 is LNHDA and CDR2 is SQIVND (reference sequence). The CDR3 loop reads CASSASGTRREETQYF. The sequenced part of the CDR3 DNA is TGTGCCAGTAGTGCCTCCGGGACTAGGAGGGAAGAGACC.

Remarks on this clone: The read is 3 residues too short to cover the CDR3 end, so that end is filled in from the germline J gene. The genes are TRBV30 and TRBJ2-2; possibly TRBD1 for D (5 bases). Deletions cut 4 bases from V and 0 bases from J, with 12 bases between. The germline V gene has CDR1 GTSNPN and CDR2 SVGIG (reference sequence). The CDR3 has 15 residues. CDR3 DNA (partial): TGTGCCTGGACATCCGGACACCCGAACACCGGGGAG. Protein product: CAWTSGHPNTGE. The full CDR3 protein reads CAWTSGHPNTGELFF.

This clone is called large based on its frequency. The read terminates 3 residues before the CDR3 end, so the remaining end is supplied by the germline J gene. The chain joins TRBV29-1 to TRBJ2-5; 12 positions agree with TRBD2. The CDR3 runs 15 residues. From germline, CDR1 is SQVTM and CDR2 ANQGSEA. Trimming at V came to 4 bases and at J to 4 bases, leaving 7 bases not matched to a gene. This CDR3 reads CSVGMGLAGGETQYF. The CDR3 bases that were read are TGCAGCGTTGGAATGGGACTAGCGGGCGGAGAGACC.

Comment on this clone: The read finishes 3 residues shy of the CDR3 end, and the germline J gene is used to complete it. V gene TRBV29-1 combines with J gene TRBJ2-1; no firm D call. The length of the CDR3 is 16 residues. Germline values: CDR1 SQVTM, CDR2 ANQGSEA. V lost 2 bases and J 0 bases, leaving 14 bases between the germline ends. CDR3 in amino acids: CSVEKNSPSSYNEQFF. CDR3 bases read: TGCAGCGTTGAAAAGAACAGTCCGAGCTCCTACAATGAG.

Partial CDR3 DNA: TGTGCCTGGAGCCATCCGGGGTGGGGGGAG. Translation: CAWSHPGWGE. The whole CDR3 sequence reads CAWSHPGWGELFF. The genes are TRBV30 and TRBJ2-2; D possibly corresponds to TRBD2 (5 bases). The CDR3 is cut off 3 residues early in the read; its end comes from the germline J gene. The CDR3 runs 13 residues. The V end was cut by 3 bases, the J end by 8 bases, with 13 bases between. CDR1 and CDR2 from the germline V gene are GTSNPN and SVGIG (reference sequence). The full variable domain, its missing parts supplied by reference TRBV30 and TRBJ2-2, is SQTIHQWPATLVQPVGSPLSLECTVEGTSNPNLYWYRQAAGRGLQLLFYSVGIGQISSEVPQNLSASRPQDRQFILSSKKLLLSDSGFYLCAWSHPGWGELFFGEGSRLTVL.

Of note for this clone: The CDR3 end falls 3 residues outside the read, so it is completed with the germline J gene. This chain links TRBV2 with TRBJ2-5; TRBD2 matches 8 bases. This CDR3 contains 16 residues. V trimming: 3 bases; J trimming: 1 base; junction bases outside the gene matches: 7. Per germline, CDR1 SNHLY and CDR2 FYNNEI. CDR3 DNA, as far as it was read: TGTGCCAGCAGTGAGTCTAGCGGGTGGGGCCAAGAGACC. Translated: CASSESSGWGQET. The entire CDR3 protein is CASSESSGWGQETQYF.

Comments on this clone: The CDR3 end lies 3 residues beyond the end of the read and is filled in from the germline J gene. This chain links TRBV7-8 with TRBJ1-1; no reliable D call. The CDR3 contains 15 residues. V was trimmed by 5 bases and J by 0 bases, leaving 13 bases between them. The V gene's germline CDR1 is SGHVS and CDR2 FQNEAQ. CDR3 protein: CASSRSGGVNTEAFF. Incomplete CDR3 DNA: TGTGCCAGCAGCCGCAGCGGCGGGGTGAACACTGAA.

Concerning this clone: The read halts 3 residues ahead of the CDR3 end, with the missing end drawn from the germline J gene. The V and J genes are TRBV19 and TRBJ2-1; TRBD1 matches at 10 bases. V dropped 8 bases and J dropped 8; count of bases not matched to a gene: 6. The CDR3 extends over 13 amino acids. Germline assignment: CDR1 LNHDA and CDR2 SQIVND (reference sequence). The CDR3 bases that were read are TGTGCCAGTGGAGAGACAGGGGGCCATGAG. It translates to CASGETGGHE. The full CDR3 sequence reads CASGETGGHEQFF.

As for this clone: The observed sequence ends 3 residues before the CDR3 terminus, with the missing tail filled in from the germline J gene. The chain couples TRBV30 to TRBJ1-3; D possibly corresponds to TRBD1 (5 bases). V shed 4 bases and J shed 0 bases, with 10 bases lying between them. Germline V gives CDR1 GTSNPN, CDR2 SVGIG (reference sequence). The CDR3 consists of 14 residues. This CDR3 is CAWKGDSSGNTIYF. Partial CDR3 DNA: TGTGCCTGGAAAGGTGACAGCTCTGGAAACACC.

In regard to this clone: The read halts 3 residues ahead of the CDR3 end, with the missing end drawn from the germline J gene. The chain uses TRBV6-1 and TRBJ1-2; D perhaps matches TRBD1 (6 bases). CDR1 MNHNS and CDR2 SASEGT come from the germline V gene. The CDR3 has 16 residues. The ends were cut back, 2 bases at V and 4 bases at J, with 17 bases in the middle. The CDR3 bases that were read are TGTGCCAGCAGTGAAATCCACAGGGCGTTTGGCTATGGC. It translates to CASSEIHRAFGYG. The CDR3 in full is CASSEIHRAFGYGYTF.